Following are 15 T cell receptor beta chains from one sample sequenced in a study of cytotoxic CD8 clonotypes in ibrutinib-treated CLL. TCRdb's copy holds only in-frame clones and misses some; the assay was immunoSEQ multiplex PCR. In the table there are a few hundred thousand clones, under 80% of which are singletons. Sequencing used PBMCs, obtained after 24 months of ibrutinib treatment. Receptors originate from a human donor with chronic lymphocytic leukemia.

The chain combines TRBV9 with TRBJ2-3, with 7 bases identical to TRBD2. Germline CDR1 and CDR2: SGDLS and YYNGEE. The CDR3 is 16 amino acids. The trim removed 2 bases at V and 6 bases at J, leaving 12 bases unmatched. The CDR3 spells CASSVSPGASGDTQYF. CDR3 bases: TGTGCCAGCAGCGTTAGTCCGGGAGCTAGCGGCGATACGCAGTATTTT.

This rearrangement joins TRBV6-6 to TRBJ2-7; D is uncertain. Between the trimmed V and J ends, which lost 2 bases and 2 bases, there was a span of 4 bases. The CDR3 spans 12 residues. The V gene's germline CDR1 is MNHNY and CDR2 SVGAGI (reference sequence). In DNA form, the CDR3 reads TGTGCCAGCAGTTACCGACCCTACGAGCAGTACTTC. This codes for CASSYRPYEQYF.

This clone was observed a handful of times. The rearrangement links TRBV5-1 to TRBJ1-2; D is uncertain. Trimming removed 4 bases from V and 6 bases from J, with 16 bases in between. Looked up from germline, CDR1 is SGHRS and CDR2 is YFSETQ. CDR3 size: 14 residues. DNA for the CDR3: TGCGCCAGCAGCGAGGCGGCGTCAGCTGATGGCTACACCTTC. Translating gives CASSEAASADGYTF.

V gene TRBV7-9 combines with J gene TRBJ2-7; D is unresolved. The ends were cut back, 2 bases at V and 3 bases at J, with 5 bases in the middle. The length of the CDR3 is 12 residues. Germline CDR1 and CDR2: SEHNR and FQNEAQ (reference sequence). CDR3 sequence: CASSLFGYEQYF. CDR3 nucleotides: TGTGCCAGCAGCTTATTCGGCTACGAGCAGTACTTC.

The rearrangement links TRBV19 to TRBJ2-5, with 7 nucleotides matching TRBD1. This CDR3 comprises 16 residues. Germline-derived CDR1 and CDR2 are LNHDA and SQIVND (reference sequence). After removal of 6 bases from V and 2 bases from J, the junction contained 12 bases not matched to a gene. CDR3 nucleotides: TGTGCCAGTAGCCCAGTGGGACAGATACATCAAGAGACCCAGTACTTC. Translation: CASSPVGQIHQETQYF.

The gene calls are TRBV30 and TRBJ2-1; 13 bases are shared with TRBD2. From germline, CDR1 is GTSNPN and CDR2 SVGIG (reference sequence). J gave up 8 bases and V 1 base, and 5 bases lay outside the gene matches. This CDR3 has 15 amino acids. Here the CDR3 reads CAWSDGLAGVDEQFF. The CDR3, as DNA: TGTGCCTGGAGTGATGGACTAGCGGGAGTGGATGAGCAGTTCTTC. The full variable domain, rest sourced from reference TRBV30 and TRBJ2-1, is SQTIHQWPATLVQPVGSPLSLECTVEGTSNPNLYWYRQAAGRGLQLLFYSVGIGQISSEVPQNLSASRPQDRQFILSSKKLLLSDSGFYLCAWSDGLAGVDEQFFGPGTRLTVL.

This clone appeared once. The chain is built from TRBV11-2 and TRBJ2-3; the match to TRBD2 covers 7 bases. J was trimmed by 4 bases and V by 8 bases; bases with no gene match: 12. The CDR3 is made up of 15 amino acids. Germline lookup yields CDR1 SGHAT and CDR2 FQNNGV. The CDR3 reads CASASSGFRADTQYF. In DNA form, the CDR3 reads TGTGCCAGCGCCAGTAGCGGGTTTCGGGCAGATACGCAGTATTTT. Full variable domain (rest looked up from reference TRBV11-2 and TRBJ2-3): EAGVAQSPRYKIIEKRQSVAFWCNPISGHATLYWYQQILGQGPKLLIQFQNNGVVDDSQLPKDRFSAERLKGVDSTLKIQPAKLEDSAVYLCASASSGFRADTQYFGPGTRLTVL.

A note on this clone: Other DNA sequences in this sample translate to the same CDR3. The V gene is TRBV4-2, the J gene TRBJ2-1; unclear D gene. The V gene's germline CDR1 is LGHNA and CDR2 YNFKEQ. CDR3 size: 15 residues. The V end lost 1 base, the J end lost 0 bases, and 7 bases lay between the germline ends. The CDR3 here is CASSQGGSSYNEQFF. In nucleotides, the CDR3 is TGTGCCAGCAGCCAAGGCGGAAGCTCCTACAATGAGCAGTTCTTC.

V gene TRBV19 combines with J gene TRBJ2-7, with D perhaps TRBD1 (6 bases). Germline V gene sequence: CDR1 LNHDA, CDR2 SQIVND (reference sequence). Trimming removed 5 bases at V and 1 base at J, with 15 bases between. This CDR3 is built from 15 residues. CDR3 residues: CASSVDGQKSYEQYF. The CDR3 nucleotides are TGTGCCAGTAGTGTCGATGGACAGAAATCCTACGAGCAGTACTTC.

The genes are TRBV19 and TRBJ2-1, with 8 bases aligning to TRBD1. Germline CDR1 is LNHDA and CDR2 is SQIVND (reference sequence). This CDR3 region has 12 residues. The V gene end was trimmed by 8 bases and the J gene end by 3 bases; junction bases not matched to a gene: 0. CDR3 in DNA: TGTGCCAGTGGACAGGGCTACAATGAGCAGTTCTTC. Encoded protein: CASGQGYNEQFF. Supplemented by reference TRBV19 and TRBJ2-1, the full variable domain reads DGGITQSPKYLFRKEGQNVTLSCEQNLNHDAMYWYRQDPGQGLRLIYYSQIVNDFQKGDIAEGYSVSREKKESFPLTVTSAQKNPTAFYLCASGQGYNEQFFGPGTRLTVL.

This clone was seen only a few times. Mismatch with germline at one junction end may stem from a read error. This chain's CDR3 is CASSQMGLAGARHF. For the CDR3, the DNA is TGTGCCAGCAGCCAAATGGGACTAGCGGGAGCACGGCACTTC. The chain couples TRBV4-2 to TRBJ2-7; TRBD2 aligns across 14 bases. Germline CDR1 and CDR2: LGHNA and YNFKEQ. This CDR3 has 14 residues.

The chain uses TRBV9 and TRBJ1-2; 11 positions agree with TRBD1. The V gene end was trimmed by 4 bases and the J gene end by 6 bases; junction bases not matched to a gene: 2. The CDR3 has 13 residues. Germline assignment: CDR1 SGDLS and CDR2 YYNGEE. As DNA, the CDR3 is TGTGCCAGCAGCTTGGGACAGGGGGATGGCTACACCTTC. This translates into CASSLGQGDGYTF.

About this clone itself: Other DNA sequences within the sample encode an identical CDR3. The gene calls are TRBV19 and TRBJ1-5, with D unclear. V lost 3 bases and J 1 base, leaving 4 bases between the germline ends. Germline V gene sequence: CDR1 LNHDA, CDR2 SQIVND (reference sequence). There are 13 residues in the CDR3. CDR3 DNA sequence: TGTGCCAGTAGTATTTCCAGCAATCAGCCCCAGCATTTT. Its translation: CASSISSNQPQHF. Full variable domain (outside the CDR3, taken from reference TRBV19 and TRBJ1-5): DGGITQSPKYLFRKEGQNVTLSCEQNLNHDAMYWYRQDPGQGLRLIYYSQIVNDFQKGDIAEGYSVSREKKESFPLTVTSAQKNPTAFYLCASSISSNQPQHFGDGTRLSIL.

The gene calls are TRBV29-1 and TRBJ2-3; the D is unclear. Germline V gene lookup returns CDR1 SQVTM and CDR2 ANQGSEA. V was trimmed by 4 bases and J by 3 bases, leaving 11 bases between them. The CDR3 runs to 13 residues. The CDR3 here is CSVGSSFTDTQYF. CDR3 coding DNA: TGCAGCGTTGGGTCCTCCTTTACAGATACGCAGTATTTT.

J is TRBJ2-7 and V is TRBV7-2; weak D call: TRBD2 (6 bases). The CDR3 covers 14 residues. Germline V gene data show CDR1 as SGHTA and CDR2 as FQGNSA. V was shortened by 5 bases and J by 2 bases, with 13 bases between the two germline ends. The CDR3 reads CASSPRTMAYEQYF. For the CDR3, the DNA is TGTGCCAGCAGCCCCCGGACTATGGCCTACGAGCAGTACTTC. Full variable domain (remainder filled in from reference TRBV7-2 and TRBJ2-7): GAGVSQSPSNKVTEKGKDVELRCDPISGHTALYWYRQSLGQGLEFLIYFQGNSAPDKSGLPSDRFSAERTGGSVSTLTIQRTQQEDSAVYLCASSPRTMAYEQYFGPGTRLTVT.